This TCR beta chain was sequenced for a study of identical twins. In every case, the donor was a healthy Caucasian. TCRdb used MiXCR to reprocess the 5' RACE reads, holding one entry per CDR3 protein. The sample comprises 700,000 or so distinct CDR3 sequences, approximately 22% of which are singletons, and approximately 4.5% rests with the top ten. Notes on this clonotype: What it recognizes is unknown.

General study findings and limits: Out-of-frame TCR alpha sharing observed in monozygotic twins exceeded model estimates.

The V end was cut by 3 bases, the J end by 5 bases, with 13 bases between. The CDR3 contains 14 residues. Germline assignment: CDR1 DFQATT and CDR2 SNEGSKA (reference sequence). This sample was also put to use in a study of T cells expressing NK-cell markers. That study reports: Whether expanded NKG2C+ T cell clones recognized HCMV stayed uncertain.

Specimen: PBMCs. This TCR came from a woman younger than 35 in good health. The V call is TRBV20-1, the J call TRBJ2-2; D is perhaps TRBD1 (6 bases). The CDR3 here is CSASRTVGTGELFF. The CDR3 DNA sequence: TGCAGTGCTAGTAGGACAGTGGGTACCGGGGAGCTGTTTTTT.